The present T cell receptor (beta chain) was sequenced within a study of T cell responses to AZD1222 COVID-19 vaccine (dated by TCRdb to the early 2020s). Regarding the research as a whole: AZD1222 recipients whose second dose came at about 4 weeks and those whose second dose came at about 12 weeks were combined into one group, since spike-specific TCR depth and breadth did not differ between the two schedules. A total of over 230 trial participants underwent TCR sequencing, of whom approximately 210 received two doses of AZD1222 and about 26 received two doses of the MenACWY control vaccine. Enrollment into the trials was organized by age into subgroups of 18-55, 56-69 and 70-plus years, and those subgroups contained roughly 160, 29 and 62 TCR-sequenced participants, respectively. Overall results and qualifications from the work: Conclusions about previously exposed vaccinees are limited because only six or seven AZD1222 recipients were SARS-CoV-2 seropositive at baseline. Epitopes outside the regions mutated in the B.1.351 and B.1.1.7 variants were reportedly recognized by nearly half of the unique spike-specific TCRs. The 56-69-year group was small, and its depth increase did not reach significance, likely because of low power. Because no samples from the day 14 peak response were available, repertoires could be characterized only after the peak T cell response. After two AZD1222 doses, spike-specific TCR breadth and depth were significantly higher than at day 0 and than in MenACWY recipients. Vaccine-associated CD4 TCRs spanned the whole spike protein, with dominant responses in regions 160-218 and 743-854. Most participants were white British and females outnumbered males, and the authors suggested that clonal diversity may have been underestimated.

Remarks on this clone: The specificity of this receptor is unknown. Base quality data are lacking; no much larger clone is found one base away. Within the sample, other DNA sequences also encode this same CDR3.

The time point label, read with the paper, signifies: baseline before first vaccination. The vaccinee samples were drawn from two UK trials, COV001 and COV002, one of which was a single-blind randomized controlled phase 2/3 trial testing AZD1222 (ChAdOx1 nCoV-19) in healthy adults. For TCRbeta chain sequencing, PBMC samples from trial participants were taken at day 0 and at day 28 after the second dose. The CDR3 regions of human TCRbeta chains were analyzed by immunosequencing. In the paper's pipeline: TCRs in the repertoires were compared against a reference library of SARS-CoV-2-specific TCRs that had been generated with the MIRA antigen-specificity platform. Breadth was defined as the fraction of unique TCRs that were SARS-CoV-2-associated. Depth was defined as the fraction of total T cells that were SARS-CoV-2-associated. Each spike-specific TCR was assigned to its reactive spike region and to a CD4 or CD8 class using the MIRA data. Log10-transformed breadth and depth values were compared by one-way ANOVA with Sidak's multiple comparisons tests. TCRdb mirrors the immuneACCESS table, restricted to in-frame sequences. Some clones are absent from its copies; in checked studies, under half trace to an unresolved V gene, and the reason for the others is unknown. That table furnishes V, J and clone size, whereas the DNA furnished D and trimming. This sample comprises more than 65,000 clones, around 73% of them detected only once. The top ten hold over 20% of the sample.

The CDR3 sequence holds 13 residues, the cysteine and phenylalanine included. The DNA shown is the 39-base CDR3, in frame from base 1. V loses 0 bases of germline sequence and J loses 0 bases, and the interval between the two ends is 3 bases. CDR1 and CDR2 (KGHSH, LQKENI) derive from the germline V gene. In this chain, TRBV18 is recombined with TRBJ2-7; the D gene is not confidently resolved. The sequence derives from an adult in good health. The sample consisted of peripheral blood, taken on day 0 of AZD1222 vaccination. The CDR3 protein is CASSPPSSYEQYF. The DNA is as follows: TGTGCCAGCTCACCACCTAGCTCCTACGAGCAGTACTTC.